This T cell receptor (beta chain) was observed in a study of T-cell reconstitution after alpha-beta-depleted transplantation in children. Findings of the study overall: T-cell numbers and diversity one year post-transplant derived largely from freshly generated T cells. Surviving recipient T cells and intrathymic progenitors accounted for some patients' high TCRbeta diversity at day 60.

This clonotype was seen a few times. Its specificity is not known. A library of TCRbeta sequences, prepared with unique molecular identifiers, was generated. TCRdb reprocessed the PCR reads with MiXCR, giving one entry per CDR3 protein. This table holds some 550,000 distinct CDR3 sequences, under 25% found once. The TCR comes from a boy under two years old who had a stem cell transplant for acute myeloid leukemia, so the T cells may come from the graft donor. The sequencing used PBMCs, mostly from graft donor cells, collected 360 days after TCRalphabeta/CD19-depleted stem cell transplant.

The CDR3 DNA sequence: TGTGCCAGCAGCGCGCGGACAATCGAGACCCAGTACTTC. Amino acids: CASSARTIETQYF. The chain uses TRBV7-2 and TRBJ2-5; perhaps TRBD1 as D (5 bases). Germline assignment: CDR1 SGHTA and CDR2 FQGNSA. Trimming took off 5 bases at V and 5 bases at J, with 12 bases between the two ends. The CDR3 extends over 13 amino acids.